This T cell receptor beta chain was identified during a study of T cells after yellow fever vaccination. TCRdb called the 5' RACE reads again in MiXCR, with one record for every CDR3 protein. The sample holds 620,000 or so distinct CDR3 sequences, about a sixth seen once. This CDR3 has 14 residues. Germline V gene data show CDR1 as SNHLY and CDR2 as FYNNEI. Trimming left V 4 bases short and J 5 bases short, with 14 bases between. The TCR originated in a man aged 18 to 30 who received the YFV17D yellow fever vaccine. The chain uses TRBV2 and TRBJ2-5; maybe TRBD2 (5 bases). Sample: PBMCs, taken 5 days after the first yellow fever vaccination. For the CDR3, the DNA is TGTGCCAGCAGTGTTTATAGCGCCGCTGAGACCCAGTACTTC. It yields the protein CASSVYSAAETQYF.